Below, 18 T cell receptor beta chains from the same sample are listed, as sequenced in a study of control samples from healthy donors and cancer patients. Repertoires were generated with immunoSEQ multiplex PCR, while TCRdb's copy carries only in-frame clones and drops some. The sample has about 120,000 clones; roughly 91% are singletons. Sequenced input: PBMCs. The origin of the receptors is a man aged 50-60 years with head and neck cancer.

This sequence joins TRBV11-2 and TRBJ2-7; D possibly corresponds to TRBD2 (6 bases). The V end was cut by 4 bases, the J end by 6 bases, with 13 bases between. Germline V gives CDR1 SGHAT, CDR2 FQNNGV. The length of the CDR3 is 13 residues. The CDR3 DNA reads TGTGCCAGCAGCTCAATGACTAGTTTCGAGCAGTACTTC. Translation: CASSSMTSFEQYF.

This rearrangement joins TRBV6-5 to TRBJ2-7, with 9 bases aligning to TRBD1. This CDR3 region has 16 residues. The V and J ends lost 4 bases and 3 bases, in that order; junction bases with no gene match: 10. CDR1 and CDR2 from the germline V gene are MNHEY and SVGAGI. In nucleotides, the CDR3 is TGTGCCAGCAGTTTACTGCCGGGACAGGGACTCTACGAGCAGTACTTC. This translates into CASSLLPGQGLYEQYF.

The genes are TRBV19 and TRBJ2-1, with D tentatively TRBD2 (6 bases). This CDR3 is 12 amino acids long. Germline lookup yields CDR1 LNHDA and CDR2 SQIVND (reference sequence). V was pared by 4 bases and J by 5 bases, with 6 bases between. CDR3 protein: CASSRRDNEQFF. The CDR3 DNA follows: TGTGCCAGTAGTAGGAGGGACAATGAGCAGTTCTTC.

The chain couples TRBV23-1 to TRBJ2-1; 7 positions match TRBD2. TRBV23-1 is assigned to the ORF class and has an uncertain function. Trimming at V came to 0 bases and at J to 0 bases, leaving 5 bases not matched to a gene. This CDR3 comprises 17 residues. The chain's CDR3 is CASSQSGEGISYNEQFF. The CDR3 DNA is TGCGCCAGCAGTCAATCGGGGGAGGGGATCTCCTACAATGAGCAGTTCTTC.

CDR3 sequence: CATTAGSSTDTQYF. DNA for the CDR3: TGTGCCACCACTGCAGGGTCTAGCACAGATACGCAGTATTTT. The chain employs TRBV15 and TRBJ2-3, with D perhaps TRBD1 (5 bases). CDR1 is LNHNV and CDR2 is YYDKDF in the germline V gene (reference sequence). The CDR3 is 14 amino acids. V lost 7 bases, J lost 0 bases, and 11 bases lay in between.

In DNA, the CDR3 is TGTGCCAGCAGCCTGACAGTCGGCAATCAGCCCCAGCATTTT. Translation gives CASSLTVGNQPQHF. The rearrangement uses TRBV6-5 and TRBJ1-5; TRBD1 is a possible D gene (5 bases). Germline V CDR1 and CDR2: MNHEY, SVGAGI. CDR3 length: 14 amino acids. V gave up 6 bases and J gave up 2 bases, with 11 bases separating them.

This clone was recorded once. This sequence joins TRBV27 and TRBJ2-7; D might be TRBD2 (6 bases). Trimming removed 8 bases from V and 2 bases from J, with 16 bases in between. The CDR3 is 14 residues long. Germline V lookup: CDR1 MNHEY, CDR2 SMNVEV (reference sequence). The CDR3 coding sequence is TGTGCCAGCGCCCCGTGGAGGAGGGCCTACGAGCAGTACTTC. Amino acids: CASAPWRRAYEQYF.

The chain combines TRBV6-5 with TRBJ2-7; D not resolved. The germline V gene encodes CDR1 MNHEY and CDR2 SVGAGI. V was shortened by 0 bases and J by 3 bases, with 12 bases between the two germline ends. There are 15 residues in the CDR3. The CDR3 sequence is CASSYSMVGGYEQYF. CDR3 nucleotides: TGTGCCAGCAGTTACTCGATGGTAGGCGGCTACGAGCAGTACTTC.

CDR3 bases: TGTGCCAGCAGCTTAGAACCCCTCGGGAAGACCCAGTACTTC. This gives the protein CASSLEPLGKTQYF. The rearrangement joins TRBV7-8 to TRBJ2-5, with D perhaps TRBD2 (5 bases). Deletions cut 1 base from V and 6 bases from J, with 12 bases between. The length of the CDR3 is 14 residues. CDR1 SGHVS and CDR2 FQNEAQ come from the germline V gene.

The rearrangement uses TRBV23-1 and TRBJ2-4, with a tentative D call TRBD1 (6 bases). TRBV23-1 counts as an open reading frame of uncertain function. V was pared by 4 bases and J by 9 bases, with 16 bases between. The CDR3 is 14 amino acids. CDR3 nucleotides: TGCGCCAGCAGTCTCAGACAGGTCTCGGGCATTCAGTACTTC. Residues: CASSLRQVSGIQYF.

The chain carries TRBV3-1 (or the pseudogene TRBV3-2) and TRBJ1-6; 7 bases are a match to TRBD1. CDR3 length: 15 amino acids. J lost 10 bases, V lost 6 bases, and 12 bases had no gene match. Germline CDR1 and CDR2: LGHDT and YNNKEL (reference sequence). The CDR3 DNA sequence: TGTGCCAGCAGTCCCGAGTCGGTGACAGGGTCACCCCTCCACTTT. Residues: CASSPESVTGSPLHF.

This clone was observed a single time. This rearrangement joins TRBV7-6 to TRBJ2-2; 7 nucleotides line up with TRBD2. CDR3 length: 13 residues. CDR1 and CDR2 from the germline V gene are SGHVS and FNYEAQ. V trimming: 10 bases; J trimming: 6 bases; junction bases outside the gene matches: 8. CDR3: CATRLASAGELFF. Written as DNA, the CDR3 is TGTGCCACCCGACTAGCATCCGCCGGGGAGCTGTTTTTT.

The chain recombines TRBV5-1 with TRBJ2-6; TRBD2 aligns across 10 bases. The ends lost 0 bases at V and 4 bases at J; junction bases unmatched: 4. Per germline, CDR1 SGHRS and CDR2 YFSETQ. This CDR3 comprises 17 residues. The CDR3 nucleotides are TGCGCCAGCAGCTTGGCAGCGGGGGGGCTCGGGGCCAACGTCCTGACTTTC. Amino acid sequence: CASSLAAGGLGANVLTF. The full variable domain, its missing parts supplied by reference TRBV5-1 and TRBJ2-6, is KAGVTQTPRYLIKTRGQQVTLSCSPISGHRSVSWYQQTPGQGLQFLFEYFSETQRNKGNFPGRFSGRQFSNSRSEMNVSTLELGDSALYLCASSLAAGGLGANVLTFGAGSRLTVL.

The rearrangement uses TRBV7-2 and TRBJ2-3; 7 nucleotides align to TRBD1. V was clipped by 2 bases and J by 3 bases; unmatched bases: 5. The CDR3 has 15 residues. Germline-derived CDR1 and CDR2 are SGHTA and FQGNSA. The chain's CDR3 is CASSLWATGTDTQYF. The CDR3 DNA reads as TGTGCCAGCAGCTTATGGGCGACAGGGACAGATACGCAGTATTTT.

The chain carries TRBV7-2 and TRBJ2-5; D is unclear. Trimming pared 0 bases from V and 4 bases from J, leaving 6 bases between. CDR3 length: 13 amino acids. Looked up from germline, CDR1 is SGHTA and CDR2 is FQGNSA. The CDR3 DNA sequence: TGTGCCAGCAGCTTAGCGTTTGGAGAGACCCAGTACTTC. Encoded protein: CASSLAFGETQYF.

This chain joins TRBV5-5 and TRBJ1-2; no clear D gene. Germline loops: CDR1 SGHKS, CDR2 YYEKEE (reference sequence). The ends were cut back, 2 bases at V and 0 bases at J, with 14 bases in the middle. This CDR3 is 16 amino acids long. In DNA form, the CDR3 reads TGTGCCAGCAGCTTAGACTACAGCCAGGCTAACTATGGCTACACCTTC. Encoded protein: CASSLDYSQANYGYTF. The variable domain in full, completed from reference TRBV5-5 and TRBJ1-2, reads DAGVTQSPTHLIKTRGQQVTLRCSPISGHKSVSWYQQVLGQGPQFIFQYYEKEERGRGNFPDRFSARQFPNYSSELNVNALLLGDSALYLCASSLDYSQANYGYTFGSGTRLTVV.

The V call is TRBV13, the J call TRBJ2-7, with TRBD1 identical over 8 bases. The CDR3 runs 12 residues. Germline V gene lookup returns CDR1 PRHDT and CDR2 FYEKMQ (reference sequence). V gave up 5 bases and J gave up 6 bases; unmatched junction bases: 3. The CDR3 loop is CASSPGQGEQYF. The CDR3 nucleotides read TGTGCCAGCAGCCCCGGACAGGGCGAGCAGTACTTC. Supplemented by reference TRBV13 and TRBJ2-7, the full variable domain reads AAGVIQSPRHLIKEKRETATLKCYPIPRHDTVYWYQQGPGQDPQFLISFYEKMQSDKGSIPDRFSAQQFSDYHSELNMSSLELGDSALYFCASSPGQGEQYFGPGTRLTVT.

This rearrangement joins TRBV7-6 to TRBJ2-1; D is perhaps TRBD2 (5 bases). Germline V gene data show CDR1 as SGHVS and CDR2 as FNYEAQ. CDR3 size: 13 residues. Trimming took 7 bases from V and 6 from J, leaving 13 bases between them. DNA of the CDR3: TGTGCCAGCACCCACCGAGGGTTCAATGAGCAGTTCTTC. Translating it yields CASTHRGFNEQFF.